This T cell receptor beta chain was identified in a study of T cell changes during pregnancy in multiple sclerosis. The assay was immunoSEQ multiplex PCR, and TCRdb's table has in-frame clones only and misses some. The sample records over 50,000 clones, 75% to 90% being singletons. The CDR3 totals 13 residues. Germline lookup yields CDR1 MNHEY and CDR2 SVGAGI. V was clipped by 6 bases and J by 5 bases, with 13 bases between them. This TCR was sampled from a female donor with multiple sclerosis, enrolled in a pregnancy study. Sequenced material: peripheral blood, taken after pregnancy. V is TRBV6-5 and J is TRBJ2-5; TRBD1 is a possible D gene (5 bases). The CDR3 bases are TGTGCCAGCAGCCACAGGTTCGGGGAGACCCAGTACTTC. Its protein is CASSHRFGETQYF.